A single sample is the source of the 17 T cell receptor beta chains below, sequenced in a study of T cell repertoires in cytomegalovirus infection. TCRdb processed the reads anew with MiXCR; each CDR3 protein has one entry. The sample records around 290,000 distinct CDR3 sequences, roughly 24% being singletons. The sample was PBMCs. The source is a human donor in good health (CMV status not recorded). Some clones in this sample may be carry-over from other donors' samples.

This clonotype was recorded many times. The chain combines TRBV7-8 with TRBJ1-1, with 7 nucleotides matching TRBD1. The CDR3 totals 13 residues. V lost 5 bases and J lost 4; bases outside the gene matches: 4. Germline CDR1 SGHVS, CDR2 FQNEAQ. The chain's CDR3 is CASSEQGFTEAFF. The CDR3 coding sequence is TGTGCCAGCAGCGAACAGGGGTTCACTGAAGCTTTCTTT.

This clonotype was recorded at least ten times. The chain joins TRBV7-3 to TRBJ1-2, with 7 bases lining up with TRBD1. Germline CDR1 SGHTA, CDR2 FQGTGA. Trimming removed 2 bases from V and 8 bases from J; junction bases left unmatched: 8. This CDR3 spans 14 amino acids. The CDR3 DNA is TGTGCCAGCAGCTTAGTCTGGCAGGGGGACGGCTACACCTTC. Encoded protein: CASSLVWQGDGYTF.

This clonotype showed up just a few times. The chain carries TRBV11-2 and TRBJ1-4, with D perhaps matching TRBD1 (5 bases). Trimming stripped 6 bases from V and 8 bases from J, with 19 bases between. This CDR3 region has 15 residues. Germline V lookup: CDR1 SGHAT, CDR2 FQNNGV. The CDR3 here is CASRIQPGPSEKLFF. The CDR3 DNA reads as TGTGCCAGCAGGATCCAACCGGGACCCTCGGAAAAACTGTTTTTT.

This rearrangement joins TRBV20-1 to TRBJ2-1; 11 bases align to TRBD2. This CDR3 region has 18 residues. The ends lost 2 bases at V and 1 base at J; junction bases unmatched: 10. The germline V gene has CDR1 DFQATT and CDR2 SNEGSKA (reference sequence). CDR3 sequence reads: CSARRLAGGWWSYNEQFF. Here the CDR3 DNA reads TGCAGTGCTAGACGGCTAGCGGGGGGCTGGTGGTCCTACAATGAGCAGTTCTTC.

This clonotype was observed a few times. The V gene is TRBV7-8, the J gene TRBJ1-4; weak D call: TRBD1 (6 bases). The germline gives CDR1 SGHVS, CDR2 FQNEAQ. Trimming shortened V by 10 bases and J by 8 bases, and 20 bases separated the two germline ends. This CDR3 spans 14 amino acids. The CDR3, as DNA: TGTGCCACCTCACGGGACAATGAGAGGGAAAAACTGTTTTTT. Residues: CATSRDNEREKLFF.

This clonotype was picked up a small number of times. The chain uses TRBV12-3 or TRBV12-4 and TRBJ2-7; D call uncertain. This CDR3 spans 13 amino acids. V lost 8 bases and J lost 3, with 14 bases in between. The CDR3 DNA reads TGTGCCAGCCCCTCTCCGCAAAACTACGAGCAGTACTTC. Translation: CASPSPQNYEQYF.

In this sample, this clonotype turned up many times. This chain joins TRBV7-2 and TRBJ2-7; 9 bases line up with TRBD1. CDR3 length equals 14 residues. V shed 4 bases and J 5 bases; nucleotides not matched to a gene: 6. CDR1 and CDR2 (germline): SGHTA, FQGNSA. The CDR3 nucleotides are TGTGCCAGCAGCTCCACGGACAGGGGCCACGAGCAGTACTTC. It translates to CASSSTDRGHEQYF.

This rearrangement joins TRBV11-3 to TRBJ2-7; D is perhaps TRBD1 (5 bases). V was trimmed by 1 base and J by 3 bases, leaving 10 bases between them. CDR3 length equals 14 residues. Germline-derived CDR1 and CDR2 are SGHNT and YENEEA. The CDR3 DNA sequence: TGTGCCAGCAGCTTAGCAGGGAAAGGCTACGAGCAGTACTTC. Its protein product is CASSLAGKGYEQYF.

This clonotype was picked up many times. The chain combines TRBV7-6 with TRBJ2-1, with 8 bases matching TRBD2. The germline CDR1 and CDR2 sequences are SGHVS and FNYEAQ. This CDR3 spans 16 amino acids. J gave up 5 bases and V 0 bases, and 6 bases lay outside the gene matches. CDR3 in DNA: TGTGCCAGCAGCTTAGCGGTAGCGGGATTGAACAATGAGCAGTTCTTC. The encoded protein is CASSLAVAGLNNEQFF.

V and J are TRBV7-9 and TRBJ1-1, with 8 nucleotides matching TRBD1. The CDR3 loop spans 15 amino acids. Germline CDR1 is SEHNR and CDR2 is FQNEAQ (reference sequence). The ends lost 5 bases at V and 4 bases at J; junction bases unmatched: 9. In DNA, the CDR3 is TGTGCCAGCAGCGATGGGACAGGCCTAATCACTGAAGCTTTCTTT. It codes for CASSDGTGLITEAFF.

This clonotype has only a few counts. The V and J genes are TRBV7-2 and TRBJ2-7, with 9 positions matching TRBD2. Trimming took 3 bases from V and 6 from J; bases not matched to a gene: 6. Germline assignment: CDR1 SGHTA and CDR2 FQGNSA. The CDR3 length is 14 residues. In nucleotides, the CDR3 is TGTGCCAGCAGCTTGTGGCTAGCGGGAAGCGAGCAGTACTTC. Translated, it gives CASSLWLAGSEQYF.

This clonotype occurred once. The CDR3 nucleotides are TGTGCCAGCAGTGACGAGGACGGGCACTACGAGCAGTACTTC. It yields the protein CASSDEDGHYEQYF. This chain uses TRBV25-1 with TRBJ2-7; no firm D call. The CDR3 runs to 14 residues. The germline gives CDR1 MGHDK, CDR2 SYGVNS. Trimming took 3 bases from V and 3 from J, leaving 12 bases between them.

The count of this clonotype is one. The rearrangement links TRBV12-3 or TRBV12-4 to TRBJ2-2; D is possibly TRBD1 or TRBD2 (6 bases each). There are 15 residues in the CDR3. V gave up 5 bases and J gave up 13 bases, with 23 bases separating them. Written as DNA, the CDR3 is TGTGCCAGCAGTCCCGGATCGGGGGCCCCAGAGGGGCTGTTTTTT. It encodes CASSPGSGAPEGLFF.

This clonotype was seen a handful of times. This chain links TRBV6-2 or TRBV6-3 with TRBJ2-7, with a weak D call TRBD1 (5 bases). V was pared by 7 bases and J by 5 bases, with 9 bases between. The CDR3 is 11 amino acids. From germline, CDR1 is MNHEY and CDR2 SVGEGT. The CDR3: CASTQGHEQYF. The CDR3 region has the DNA TGTGCCAGCACGCAGGGCCACGAGCAGTACTTC.

This sequence joins TRBV11-2 and TRBJ2-1; possibly TRBD1 for D (6 bases). The CDR3 consists of 15 residues. Trimming took 5 bases from V and 7 from J, leaving 18 bases between them. Looked up from germline, CDR1 is SGHAT and CDR2 is FQNNGV. CDR3 sequence: CASSTTTGQGNEQFF. The DNA of the CDR3 is TGTGCCAGCAGCACAACGACCGGGCAGGGGAATGAGCAGTTCTTC.

The rearrangement uses TRBV29-1 and TRBJ2-3, with 10 bases matching TRBD2. Germline assignment: CDR1 SQVTM and CDR2 ANQGSEA. This CDR3 contains 13 residues. V lost 6 bases, J lost 8 bases, and 8 bases stayed unmatched. The CDR3 nucleotides are TGCAGCGTAAACCCAGCGGGGGGGGGTACGCAGTATTTT. This gives the protein CSVNPAGGGTQYF.

This clonotype showed up many times. This chain connects TRBV27 to TRBJ2-1, with unresolved D. Trimming took 4 bases from V and 5 from J, leaving 15 bases between them. Germline CDR1 is MNHEY and CDR2 is SMNVEV (reference sequence). The CDR3 consists of 15 residues. The DNA of the CDR3 is TGTGCCAGCAGTTCGCCGGCTTGGTATAACAATGAGCAGTTCTTC. Its protein product is CASSSPAWYNNEQFF.